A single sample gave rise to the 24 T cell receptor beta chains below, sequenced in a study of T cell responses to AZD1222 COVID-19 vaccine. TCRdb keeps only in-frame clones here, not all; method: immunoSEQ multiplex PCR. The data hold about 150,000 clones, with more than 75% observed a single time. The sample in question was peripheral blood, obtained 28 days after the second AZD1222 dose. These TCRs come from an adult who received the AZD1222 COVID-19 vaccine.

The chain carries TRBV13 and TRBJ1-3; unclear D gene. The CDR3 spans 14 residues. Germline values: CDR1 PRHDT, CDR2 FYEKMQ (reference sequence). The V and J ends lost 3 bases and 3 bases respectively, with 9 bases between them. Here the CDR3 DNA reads TGTGCCAGCAGCTTGAAGGGAATTGGAAACACCATATATTTT. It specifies CASSLKGIGNTIYF.

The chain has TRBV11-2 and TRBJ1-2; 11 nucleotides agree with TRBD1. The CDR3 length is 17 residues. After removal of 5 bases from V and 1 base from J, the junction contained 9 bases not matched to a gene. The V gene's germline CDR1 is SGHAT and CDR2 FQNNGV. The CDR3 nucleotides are TGTGCCAGCAGCACCCGCCGGGACAGGGGGGTTAACTATGGCTACACCTTC. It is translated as CASSTRRDRGVNYGYTF. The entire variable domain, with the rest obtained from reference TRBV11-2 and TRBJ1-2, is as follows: EAGVAQSPRYKIIEKRQSVAFWCNPISGHATLYWYQQILGQGPKLLIQFQNNGVVDDSQLPKDRFSAERLKGVDSTLKIQPAKLEDSAVYLCASSTRRDRGVNYGYTFGSGTRLTVV.

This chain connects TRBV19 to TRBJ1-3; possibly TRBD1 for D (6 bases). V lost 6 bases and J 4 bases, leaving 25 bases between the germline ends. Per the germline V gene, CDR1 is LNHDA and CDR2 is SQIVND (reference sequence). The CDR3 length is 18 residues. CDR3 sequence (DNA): TGTGCCAGTAGCCCGCTCAGGGGAGGGCGTTTGGGAGGAAACACCATATATTTT. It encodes CASSPLRGGRLGGNTIYF.

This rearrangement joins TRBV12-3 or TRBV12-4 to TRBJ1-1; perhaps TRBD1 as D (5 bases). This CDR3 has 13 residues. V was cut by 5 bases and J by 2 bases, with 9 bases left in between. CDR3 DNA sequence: TGTGCCAGCAGTCCGCAGGGAAACACTGAAGCTTTCTTT. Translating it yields CASSPQGNTEAFF.

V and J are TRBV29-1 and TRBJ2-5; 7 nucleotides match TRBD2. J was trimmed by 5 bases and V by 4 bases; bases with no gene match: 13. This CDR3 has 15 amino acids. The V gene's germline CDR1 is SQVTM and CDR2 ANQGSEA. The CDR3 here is CSVVPSEGGLETQYF. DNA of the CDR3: TGCAGCGTTGTCCCTTCCGAGGGAGGGTTGGAGACCCAGTACTTC.

The CDR3 here is CASIQPGGENIQYF. The CDR3 DNA sequence: TGTGCCAGCATCCAACCAGGAGGGGAGAACATTCAGTACTTC. V gene TRBV2 combines with J gene TRBJ2-4; D is possibly TRBD2 (6 bases). CDR3 length: 14 amino acids. The germline V gene encodes CDR1 SNHLY and CDR2 FYNNEI. The V gene lost 7 bases and the J gene lost 7 bases, with 17 bases spanning the gap.

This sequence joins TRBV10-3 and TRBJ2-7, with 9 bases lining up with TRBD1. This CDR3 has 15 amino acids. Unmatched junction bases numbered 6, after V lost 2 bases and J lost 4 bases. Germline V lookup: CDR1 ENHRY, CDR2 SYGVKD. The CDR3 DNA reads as TGTGCCATCAGTGAGGGGGGGACAGGGTCTTACGAGCAGTACTTC. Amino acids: CAISEGGTGSYEQYF.

Here the CDR3 DNA reads TGTGCCAGCAGACCACACGACAGGGGTGATGACGAGCAGTACTTC. Residues: CASRPHDRGDDEQYF. This chain links TRBV7-9 with TRBJ2-7; 8 bases map to TRBD1. Germline V CDR1 and CDR2: SEHNR, FQNEAQ (reference sequence). V trimming: 6 bases; J trimming: 5 bases; junction bases outside the gene matches: 12. CDR3 size: 15 residues.

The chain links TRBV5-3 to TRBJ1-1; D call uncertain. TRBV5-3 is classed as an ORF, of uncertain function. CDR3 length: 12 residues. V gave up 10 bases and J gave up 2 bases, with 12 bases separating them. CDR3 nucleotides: TGTGCCCATATCGCAGAAAACACTGAAGCTTTCTTT. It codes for CAHIAENTEAFF.

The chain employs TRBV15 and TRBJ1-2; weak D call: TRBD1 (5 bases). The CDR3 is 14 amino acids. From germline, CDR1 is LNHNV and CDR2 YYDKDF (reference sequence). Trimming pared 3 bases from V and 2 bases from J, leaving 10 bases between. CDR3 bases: TGTGCCACCAGCAGCGGCCGGGACAACTATGGCTACACCTTC. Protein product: CATSSGRDNYGYTF.

In DNA form, the CDR3 reads TGTGCCAGCAGTTTACAGACAGGGAACACTGAAGCTTTCTTT. This sequence encodes CASSLQTGNTEAFF. This chain joins TRBV27 and TRBJ1-1; the D gene is possibly TRBD1 (6 bases). Per the germline V gene, CDR1 is MNHEY and CDR2 is SMNVEV (reference sequence). CDR3 length equals 14 residues. The V end was cut by 2 bases, the J end by 1 base, with 8 bases between.

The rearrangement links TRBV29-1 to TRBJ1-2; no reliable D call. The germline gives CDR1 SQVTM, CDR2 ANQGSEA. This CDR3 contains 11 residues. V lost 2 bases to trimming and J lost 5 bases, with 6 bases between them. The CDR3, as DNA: TGCAGCGTTGAATTGGGTTATGGCTACACCTTC. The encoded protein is CSVELGYGYTF.

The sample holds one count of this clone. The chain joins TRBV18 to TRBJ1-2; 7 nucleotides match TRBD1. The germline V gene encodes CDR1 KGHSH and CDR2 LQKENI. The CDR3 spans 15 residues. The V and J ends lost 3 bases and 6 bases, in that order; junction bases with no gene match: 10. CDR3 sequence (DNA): TGTGCCAGCTCACCCAACCAAGGGGGCCAGGATGGCTACACCTTC. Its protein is CASSPNQGGQDGYTF.

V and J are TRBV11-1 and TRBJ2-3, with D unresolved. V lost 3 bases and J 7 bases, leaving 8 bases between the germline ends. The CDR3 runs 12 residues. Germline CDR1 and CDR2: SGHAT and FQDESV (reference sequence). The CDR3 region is CASSLKGHTQYF. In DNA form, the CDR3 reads TGTGCCAGCAGCTTGAAGGGTCATACGCAGTATTTT.

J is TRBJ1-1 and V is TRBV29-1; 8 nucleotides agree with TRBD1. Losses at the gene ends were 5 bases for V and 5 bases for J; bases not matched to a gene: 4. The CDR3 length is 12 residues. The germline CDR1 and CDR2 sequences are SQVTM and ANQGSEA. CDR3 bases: TGCAGCGTTACAGGGGGAGGGACTGAAGCTTTCTTT. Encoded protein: CSVTGGGTEAFF.

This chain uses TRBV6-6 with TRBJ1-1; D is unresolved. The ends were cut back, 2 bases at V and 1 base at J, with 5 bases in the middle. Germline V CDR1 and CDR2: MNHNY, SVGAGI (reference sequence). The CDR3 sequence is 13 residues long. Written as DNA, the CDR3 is TGTGCCAGCAGTTACAGGGCGAACACTGAAGCTTTCTTT. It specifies CASSYRANTEAFF.

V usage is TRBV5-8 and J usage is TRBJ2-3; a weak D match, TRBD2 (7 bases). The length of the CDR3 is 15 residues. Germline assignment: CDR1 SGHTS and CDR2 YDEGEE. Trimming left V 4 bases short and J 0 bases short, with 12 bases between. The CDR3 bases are TGTGCCAGCAGCCTGGGGGGGGCGAGCACAGATACGCAGTATTTT. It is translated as CASSLGGASTDTQYF.

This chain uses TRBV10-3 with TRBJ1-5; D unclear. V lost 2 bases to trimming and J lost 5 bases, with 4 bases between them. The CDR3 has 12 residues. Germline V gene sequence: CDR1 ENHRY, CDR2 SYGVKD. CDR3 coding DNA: TGTGCCATCAGTGAGACCGATCAGCCCCAGCATTTT. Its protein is CAISETDQPQHF.

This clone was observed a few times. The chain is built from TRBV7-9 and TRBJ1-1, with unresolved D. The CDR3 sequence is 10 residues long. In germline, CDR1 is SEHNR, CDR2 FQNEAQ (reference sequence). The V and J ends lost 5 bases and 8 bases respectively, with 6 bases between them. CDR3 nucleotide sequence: TGTGCCAGCAGCCTCTCCGAAGCTTTCTTT. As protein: CASSLSEAFF.

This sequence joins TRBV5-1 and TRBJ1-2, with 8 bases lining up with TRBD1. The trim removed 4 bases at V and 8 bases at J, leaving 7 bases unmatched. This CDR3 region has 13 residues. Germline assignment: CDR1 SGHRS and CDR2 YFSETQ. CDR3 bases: TGCGCCAGCAGCGACCTCGACAGGGGCGGCTACACCTTC. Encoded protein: CASSDLDRGGYTF.

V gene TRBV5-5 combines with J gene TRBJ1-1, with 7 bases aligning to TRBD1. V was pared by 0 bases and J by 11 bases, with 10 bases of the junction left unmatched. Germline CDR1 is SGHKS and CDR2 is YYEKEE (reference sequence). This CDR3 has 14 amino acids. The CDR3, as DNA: TGTGCCAGCAGCTTGGGAGGACAGGCCCCCGGGGCTTTCTTT. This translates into CASSLGGQAPGAFF.

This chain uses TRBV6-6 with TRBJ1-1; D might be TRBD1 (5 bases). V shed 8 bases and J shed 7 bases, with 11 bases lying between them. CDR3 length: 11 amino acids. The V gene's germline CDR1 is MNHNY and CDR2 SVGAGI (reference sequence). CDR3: CASGALDEAFF. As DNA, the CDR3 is TGTGCCAGCGGGGCACTTGATGAAGCTTTCTTT.

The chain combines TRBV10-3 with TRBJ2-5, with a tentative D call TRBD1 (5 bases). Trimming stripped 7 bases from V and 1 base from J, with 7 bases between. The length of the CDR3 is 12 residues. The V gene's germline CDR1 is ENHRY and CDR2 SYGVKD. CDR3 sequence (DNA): TGTGCCATCAAGGACACCCAAGAGACCCAGTACTTC. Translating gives CAIKDTQETQYF.

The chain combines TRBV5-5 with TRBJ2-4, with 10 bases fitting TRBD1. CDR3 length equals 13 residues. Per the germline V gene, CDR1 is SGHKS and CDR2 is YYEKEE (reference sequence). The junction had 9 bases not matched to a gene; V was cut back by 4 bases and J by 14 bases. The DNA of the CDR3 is TGTGCCAGCAGCCCGGGGACAGGGGCTCTCAAGTACTTC. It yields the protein CASSPGTGALKYF.